The present entry profiles one T cell receptor (beta chain) with its context. Its antigen is unidentified. Primers used in a second PCR of about 7 to 12 cycles were a sample-barcoded 5' primer and a J-beta primer mix. TCRdb reprocessed the 5' RACE reads via MiXCR and lists one record per CDR3 protein. The data contain 700,000 to 900,000 distinct CDR3 sequences, approximately 53% of them singletons. The data originate from a study of blood T cells in healthy people across ages. The CDR3 spans 12 residues. Looked up from germline, CDR1 is SGHAT and CDR2 is FQNNGV. Study-level points and caveats: A strong correlation between TCR beta diversity and naive T cell percentage was seen.

This chain connects TRBV11-2 to TRBJ2-4; D is undetermined. The DNA matches TRBJ2-7 better at its end, which makes the J call doubtful. The sample comprised blood. This sequence was found in a man older than 75 in good health. The CDR3, as DNA: TGTGCCAGCAGCTTAGGCTCGGACGAGCAGTACTTC. It specifies CASSLGSDEQYF.